These 2 T cell receptor beta chains originate from one sample sequenced in a study of blood T cell repertoires in COVID-19. Assay: immunoSEQ multiplex PCR; the TCRdb copy retains only in-frame clones and omits some. The profile shows 300,000 to 350,000 clones, about 90% of them singletons. The sequenced material came from PBMCs or T cells enriched from blood (not recorded which). The receptors derive from a woman in her twenties or thirties who had been exposed to COVID-19.

The J gene is TRBJ2-2, the V gene TRBV27; D not certain. The CDR3 sequence is 14 residues long. With 3 bases removed from V and 5 bases from J, the gap between germline ends came to 10 bases. CDR1 and CDR2 from the germline V gene are MNHEY and SMNVEV (reference sequence). CDR3 sequence (DNA): TGTGCCAGCAGTTTTGGGCAGCAAACCGGGGAGCTGTTTTTT. This translates into CASSFGQQTGELFF.

This clone is a singleton in its sample. The chain links TRBV15 to TRBJ2-7; 9 nucleotides match TRBD2. Germline V gives CDR1 LNHNV, CDR2 YYDKDF (reference sequence). CDR3 size: 18 residues. After removal of 1 base from V and 3 bases from J, the junction contained 13 bases not matched to a gene. Written as DNA, the CDR3 is TGTGCCACCAGCAGAGCGGGACTAGCTGGGATCATTAACTACGAGCAGTACTTC. Translated: CATSRAGLAGIINYEQYF. The complete variable domain, with remaining parts taken from reference TRBV15 and TRBJ2-7, reads DAMVIQNPRYQVTQFGKPVTLSCSQTLNHNVMYWYQQKSSQAPKLLFHYYDKDFNNEADTPDNFQSRRPNTSFCFLDIRSPGLGDTAMYLCATSRAGLAGIINYEQYFGPGTRLTVT.